Reported below is one T cell receptor (beta chain). Its cognate antigen is unknown. At one end, the junction sequence differs from germline, possibly due to a read error. The sample belongs to a study of shared clonotypes between healthy human individuals. Findings and caveats of the study: Four donors showed sharing of approximately 5% of naive CD4 clonotypes.

Using immunoSEQ multiplex PCR, the repertoire was profiled, and TCRdb retains in-frame clones only, with some absent. The sample gives around 1.1 million clones, about 80% of which show up once; around 0.6% is in the top ten. The germline V gene has CDR1 SGDLS and CDR2 YYNGEE. This CDR3 region has 15 residues. V is TRBV9 and J is TRBJ2-1; 7 bases are a match to TRBD2. Sample: memory CD4+ T cells from PBMCs. Subset meaning: CD45RA-negative fraction. The sequence derives from a man younger than 35 in good health. Some clones in this sample may be carry-over from other donors' samples. The DNA for the CDR3 is TGTGCCAGCCGGAAAGAAGGGGTAGCGGGCGATGAACAGTTCTTC. As protein: CASRKEGVAGDEQFF.